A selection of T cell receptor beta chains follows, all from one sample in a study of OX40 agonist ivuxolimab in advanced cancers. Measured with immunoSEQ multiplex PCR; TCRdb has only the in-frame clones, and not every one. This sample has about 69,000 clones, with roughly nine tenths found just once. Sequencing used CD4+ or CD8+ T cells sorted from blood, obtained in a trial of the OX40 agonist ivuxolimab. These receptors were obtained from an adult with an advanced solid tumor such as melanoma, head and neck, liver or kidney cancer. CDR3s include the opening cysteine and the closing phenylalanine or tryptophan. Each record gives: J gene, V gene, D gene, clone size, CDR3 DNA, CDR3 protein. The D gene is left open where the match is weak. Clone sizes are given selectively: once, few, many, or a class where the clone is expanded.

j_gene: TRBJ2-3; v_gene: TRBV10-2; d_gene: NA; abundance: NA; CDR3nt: TGCGCCAGCAGTGATTTAGGAGCCTCTAATACGCAGTATTTT; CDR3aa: CASSDLGASNTQYF
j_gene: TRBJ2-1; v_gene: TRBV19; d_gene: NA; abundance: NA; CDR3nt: TGTGCCACCCAATCAGGGGTCCGGAATGAGCAGTTCTTC; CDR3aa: CATQSGVRNEQFF
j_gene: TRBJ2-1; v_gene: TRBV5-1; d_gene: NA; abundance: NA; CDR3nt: TGCGCCAGCAGCGACCGGAGCAGCTCCTACAATGAGCAGTTCTTC; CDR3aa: CASSDRSSSYNEQFF
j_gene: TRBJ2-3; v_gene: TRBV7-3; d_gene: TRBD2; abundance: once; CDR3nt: TGTGCCAGCAGCTCCTCCGGACTAGCAGTCGCAGATACGCAGTATTTT; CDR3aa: CASSSSGLAVADTQYF
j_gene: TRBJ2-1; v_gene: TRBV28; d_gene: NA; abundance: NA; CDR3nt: TGTGCCAGCAGTCCCTCCGTGGGGTTGGGAGGCTTGTCCTACAATGAGCAGTTCTTC; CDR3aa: CASSPSVGLGGLSYNEQFF
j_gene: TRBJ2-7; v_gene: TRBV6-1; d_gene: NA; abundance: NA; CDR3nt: TGTGCCAGCAGTGAGTCAGGCAGGACCTACGAGCAGTACTTC; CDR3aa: CASSESGRTYEQYF
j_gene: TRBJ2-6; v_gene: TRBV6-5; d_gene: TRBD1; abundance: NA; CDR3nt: TGTGCCAGCAGTTGGAACAGGGGGCCTGGGGCCAACGTCCTGACTTTC; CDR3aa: CASSWNRGPGANVLTF
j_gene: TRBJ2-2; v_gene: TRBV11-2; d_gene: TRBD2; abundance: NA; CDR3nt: TGTGCCAGCAGCAGGACTAGCGGGAGATCTTCCGGGGAGCTGTTTTTT; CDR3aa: CASSRTSGRSSGELFF
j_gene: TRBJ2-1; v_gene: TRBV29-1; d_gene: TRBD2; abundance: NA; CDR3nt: TGCAGCGTTGGGACTAGCGGTCTCTCCTACAATGAGCAGTTCTTC; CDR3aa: CSVGTSGLSYNEQFF
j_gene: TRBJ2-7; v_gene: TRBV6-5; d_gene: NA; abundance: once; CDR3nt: TGTGCCAGCAGGCAGACCGGGACCCCCTACGAGCAGTACTTC; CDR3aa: CASRQTGTPYEQYF
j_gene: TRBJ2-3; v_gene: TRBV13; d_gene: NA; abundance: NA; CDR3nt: TGTGCCAGCAGTAGGCGGGGTATTGATACGCAGTATTTT; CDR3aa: CASSRRGIDTQYF
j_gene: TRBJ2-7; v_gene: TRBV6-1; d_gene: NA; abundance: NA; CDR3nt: TGTGCCAGCAGGACGACACAGAACTCCTACGAGCAGTACTTC; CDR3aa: CASRTTQNSYEQYF
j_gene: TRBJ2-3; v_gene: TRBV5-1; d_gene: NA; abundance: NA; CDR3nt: TGCGCCAGCAGCTTGCGGTCTAGCACAGATACGCAGTATTTT; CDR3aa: CASSLRSSTDTQYF